The 4 T cell receptor beta chains below come from one sample, sequenced in a study of CD8+CD57+ T cells in acquired aplastic anemia. For CDR3 and TCR beta VDJ profiling, genomic DNA was the template used. TCRdb fed the reads into MiXCR, producing one record per CDR3 protein. The table has hundreds of thousands of distinct CDR3 sequences, roughly 64% seen once; the top ten hold 3.5% to 4.5%. The sequencing sample was made of sorted CD4+, CD8+, or CD8+CD57+ T cells (not recorded which) from PBMCs. These receptors came from a human donor in good health, serving as a control.

The J gene is TRBJ1-6, the V gene TRBV7-9; D ambiguous. CDR3 length: 15 amino acids. V was pared by 8 bases and J by 19 bases, with 30 bases between. The germline V gene has CDR1 SEHNR and CDR2 FQNEAQ (reference sequence). The CDR3 DNA follows: TGTGCCAGCGTTTCGGCGAGGGAGACCCATTCATTCGTGCACTTT. It translates to CASVSARETHSFVHF.

This chain connects TRBV9 to TRBJ1-1; the D gene is possibly TRBD1 (5 bases). Deletions cut 4 bases from V and 4 bases from J, with 17 bases between. The length of the CDR3 is 15 residues. Germline lookup yields CDR1 SGDLS and CDR2 YYNGEE. CDR3 loop: CASSLWASRGTEAFF. CDR3 bases: TGTGCCAGCAGCTTATGGGCGTCAAGGGGCACTGAAGCTTTCTTT.

The gene calls are TRBV9 and TRBJ1-2; 8 bases match TRBD1. This CDR3 region has 14 residues. CDR1 and CDR2 from the germline V gene are SGDLS and YYNGEE. Trimming cost V 8 bases and J 12 bases; bases outside gene matches: 18. CDR3 bases: TGTGCCAGTAGCATTGGGACAGGAGTCTATGGGCACACCTTC. Residues: CASSIGTGVYGHTF.

V is TRBV9 and J is TRBJ2-1; the D is unclear. The ends were cut back, 0 bases at V and 8 bases at J, with 9 bases in the middle. Germline V gives CDR1 SGDLS, CDR2 YYNGEE. The CDR3 is made up of 13 amino acids. CDR3: CASSVAPQHEQFF. The CDR3 DNA reads TGTGCCAGCAGCGTAGCTCCCCAGCATGAGCAGTTCTTC. The whole variable domain, filled in from reference TRBV9 and TRBJ2-1, reads DSGVTQTPKHLITATGQRVTLRCSPRSGDLSVYWYQQSLDQGLQFLIQYYNGEERAKGNILERFSAQQFPDLHSELNLSSLELGDSALYFCASSVAPQHEQFFGPGTRLTVL.